One and the same sample provided the 23 T cell receptor beta chains below, sequenced in a study of intratumoral heterogeneity in liver cancer. Produced via immunoSEQ multiplex PCR; TCRdb's table is partial and in-frame only. The data show tens of thousands of clones, around 78% seen once. The sequences come from tumor-adjacent normal tissue, collected before any cancer treatment. The source is a woman in her 70s with hepatocellular carcinoma.

V and J are TRBV30 and TRBJ1-2; D is perhaps TRBD1 (5 bases). Germline-derived CDR1 and CDR2 are GTSNPN and SVGIG (reference sequence). There are 14 residues in the CDR3. Trimming pared 3 bases from V and 4 bases from J, leaving 15 bases between. Here the CDR3 DNA reads TGTGCCTGGAGCGTGGGTCGGGGCACCTATGGCTACACCTTC. Encoded protein: CAWSVGRGTYGYTF. Complete variable domain (other parts from reference TRBV30 and TRBJ1-2): SQTIHQWPATLVQPVGSPLSLECTVEGTSNPNLYWYRQAAGRGLQLLFYSVGIGQISSEVPQNLSASRPQDRQFILSSKKLLLSDSGFYLCAWSVGRGTYGYTFGSGTRLTVV.

The chain combines TRBV28 with TRBJ1-2, with D unclear. Germline V gene lookup returns CDR1 MDHEN and CDR2 SYDVKM. V lost 5 bases to trimming and J lost 4 bases, with 8 bases between them. The CDR3 runs 12 residues. The CDR3 reads CASSPGPYGYTF. In nucleotides, the CDR3 is TGTGCCAGCAGTCCAGGACCCTATGGCTACACCTTC.

This clone has more than one count but fewer than ten. This rearrangement joins TRBV5-4 to TRBJ2-7; 8 nucleotides line up with TRBD1. V gave up 0 bases and J gave up 4 bases; unmatched junction bases: 6. CDR1 SGHNT and CDR2 YYREEE come from the germline V gene (reference sequence). CDR3 size: 15 residues. The DNA for the CDR3 is TGTGCCAGCAGCTTGGGGACAGGGTCGGGTTACGAGCAGTACTTC. This encodes CASSLGTGSGYEQYF.

The chain recombines TRBV7-2 with TRBJ2-3, with TRBD2 identical over 16 bases. V shed 3 bases and J 4 bases; nucleotides not matched to a gene: 4. The CDR3 is 17 residues long. The germline V gene has CDR1 SGHTA and CDR2 FQGNSA. The CDR3 bases are TGTGCCAGCAGCTTCGCCGGGACTAGCGGGAGGGCAGATACGCAGTATTTT. The encoded protein is CASSFAGTSGRADTQYF.

This chain connects TRBV7-9 to TRBJ2-7; 14 positions agree with TRBD2. The CDR3 extends over 19 amino acids. Germline trimming cut 5 bases from V and 5 bases from J; bases unmatched to any gene: 17. Germline V gene lookup returns CDR1 SEHNR and CDR2 FQNEAQ (reference sequence). In nucleotides, the CDR3 is TGTGCCAGCAGCCCTCTCATGACCGGGACTAGCGGGAGTGGGGACGAGCAGTACTTC. Translating it yields CASSPLMTGTSGSGDEQYF.

The chain carries TRBV27 and TRBJ2-2; 7 positions match TRBD1. J was trimmed by 3 bases and V by 3 bases; bases with no gene match: 7. Germline CDR1 is MNHEY and CDR2 is SMNVEV (reference sequence). There are 16 residues in the CDR3. CDR3 residues: CASSFMRGRDTGELFF. CDR3 nucleotides: TGTGCCAGCAGTTTTATGAGGGGGCGGGACACCGGGGAGCTGTTTTTT.

The CDR3 is CASSYSGQGEQYF. The DNA for the CDR3 is TGTGCCAGCAGTTACTCGGGACAGGGAGAGCAGTACTTC. The chain joins TRBV6-5 to TRBJ2-7, with 9 bases identical to TRBD1. There are 13 residues in the CDR3. Trimming cost V 0 bases and J 7 bases; bases outside gene matches: 1. The germline V gene encodes CDR1 MNHEY and CDR2 SVGAGI.

This chain links TRBV6-5 with TRBJ1-5; TRBD1 matches 7 bases. Trimming cost V 4 bases and J 3 bases; bases outside gene matches: 3. The CDR3 is 14 amino acids. Germline values: CDR1 MNHEY, CDR2 SVGAGI. The DNA of the CDR3 is TGTGCCAGCAGTTCACAGGGGATCAATCAGCCCCAGCATTTT. Its translation is CASSSQGINQPQHF.

This clone was counted only a few times. The chain employs TRBV7-9 and TRBJ2-3; no reliable D call. CDR1 and CDR2 (germline): SEHNR, FQNEAQ (reference sequence). CDR3 length equals 12 residues. Deletions cut 5 bases from V and 6 bases from J, with 9 bases between. In DNA, the CDR3 is TGTGCCAGCAGCCCACACGGTGATACGCAGTATTTT. It codes for CASSPHGDTQYF.

V and J are TRBV10-2 and TRBJ2-2; D unclear. Trimming stripped 3 bases from V and 2 bases from J, with 4 bases between. There are 13 residues in the CDR3. Per the germline V gene, CDR1 is WSHSY and CDR2 is SAAADI. The CDR3 DNA sequence: TGCGCCAGCAGTGACAGAAACACCGGGGAGCTGTTTTTT. Its translation: CASSDRNTGELFF.

The V and J genes are TRBV3-1 (or the pseudogene TRBV3-2) and TRBJ1-3; tentative D call: TRBD1 (5 bases). There are 14 residues in the CDR3. V shed 8 bases and J shed 0 bases, with 11 bases lying between them. Germline CDR1 is LGHDT and CDR2 is YNNKEL (reference sequence). CDR3 in DNA: TGTGCCAGCGGGGGAGGGGTCTCTGGAAACACCATATATTTT. It translates to CASGGGVSGNTIYF.

The chain combines TRBV15 with TRBJ2-5, with 8 bases identical to TRBD2. The CDR3 has 15 residues. Germline assignment: CDR1 LNHNV and CDR2 YYDKDF (reference sequence). Trimming removed 1 base from V and 4 bases from J; junction bases left unmatched: 5. This CDR3 is CATSRVTSGGETQYF. In DNA, the CDR3 is TGTGCCACCAGCAGAGTCACAAGCGGGGGAGAGACCCAGTACTTC. Combining the CDR3 with reference TRBV15 and TRBJ2-5 gives the whole variable domain DAMVIQNPRYQVTQFGKPVTLSCSQTLNHNVMYWYQQKSSQAPKLLFHYYDKDFNNEADTPDNFQSRRPNTSFCFLDIRSPGLGDTAMYLCATSRVTSGGETQYFGPGTRLLVL.

The V call is TRBV3-1 (or the pseudogene TRBV3-2), the J call TRBJ2-5; D is possibly TRBD2 (5 bases). The CDR3 sequence is 15 residues long. The V and J ends lost 3 bases and 2 bases respectively, with 13 bases between them. The germline CDR1 and CDR2 sequences are LGHDT and YNNKEL (reference sequence). The CDR3 DNA reads as TGTGCCAGCAGCCAGCTTAGGAGCGGACAAGAGACCCAGTACTTC. Translation gives CASSQLRSGQETQYF.

V and J are TRBV12-2 and TRBJ2-3; the table's D call TRBD2 went unverified against the DNA. TRBV12-2 is a recognized pseudogene. The CDR3 runs 17 residues. The CDR3 coding sequence is TGTGCAAGTCGCTTAGAGGGGACTAGCCGAAGCACAGATACGCAGTATTTT. Its translation is CASRLEGTSRSTDTQYF.

By sample fraction, this clone is medium-sized. The chain is built from TRBV28 and TRBJ2-1; possibly TRBD1 for D (6 bases). CDR3 length equals 12 residues. The V gene lost 6 bases and the J gene lost 11 bases, with 14 bases spanning the gap. Per germline, CDR1 MDHEN and CDR2 SYDVKM. This CDR3 is CASSLTGDKQFF. CDR3 coding DNA: TGTGCCAGCAGCCTCACCGGGGACAAGCAGTTCTTC. Based on the CDR3 plus reference TRBV28 and TRBJ2-1, the full variable domain is DVKVTQSSRYLVKRTGEKVFLECVQDMDHENMFWYRQDPGLGLRLIYFSYDVKMKEKGDIPEGYSVSREKKERFSLILESASTNQTSMYLCASSLTGDKQFFGPGTRLTVL.

In this sample, this clone turned up a few times. The V and J genes are TRBV19 and TRBJ1-2, with no clear D. The germline V and J ends were trimmed by 3 bases and 4 bases, with 9 bases remaining between them. The CDR3 runs 13 residues. Germline V gives CDR1 LNHDA, CDR2 SQIVND (reference sequence). Here the CDR3 reads CASSISRGYGYTF. CDR3 DNA: TGTGCCAGTAGTATTTCACGGGGCTATGGCTACACCTTC. Complete variable domain (other parts from reference TRBV19 and TRBJ1-2): DGGITQSPKYLFRKEGQNVTLSCEQNLNHDAMYWYRQDPGQGLRLIYYSQIVNDFQKGDIAEGYSVSREKKESFPLTVTSAQKNPTAFYLCASSISRGYGYTFGSGTRLTVV.

The chain recombines TRBV20-1 with TRBJ2-7; a weak D match, TRBD2 (6 bases). With 3 bases removed from V and 0 bases from J, the gap between germline ends came to 15 bases. CDR1 is DFQATT and CDR2 is SNEGSKA in the germline V gene (reference sequence). The length of the CDR3 is 15 residues. Here the CDR3 DNA reads TGCAGTGCTAGTTCGGGACTCATGCACTCCTACGAGCAGTACTTC. It yields the protein CSASSGLMHSYEQYF.

This clone was seen a single time. V and J are TRBV3-1 (or the pseudogene TRBV3-2) and TRBJ1-1; no clear D gene. CDR1 LGHDT and CDR2 YNNKEL come from the germline V gene (reference sequence). CDR3 length: 13 amino acids. The V gene lost 1 base and the J gene lost 5 bases, with 8 bases spanning the gap. CDR3 in amino acids: CASSQGGRTEAFF. In DNA form, the CDR3 reads TGTGCCAGCAGCCAAGGAGGGAGGACTGAAGCTTTCTTT.

The chain joins TRBV28 to TRBJ1-2; D not certain. Germline values: CDR1 MDHEN, CDR2 SYDVKM. This CDR3 is built from 13 residues. Trimming stripped 3 bases from V and 2 bases from J, with 7 bases between. The CDR3 coding sequence is TGTGCCAGCAGTTTCCCCCCGAACTATGGCTACACCTTC. It codes for CASSFPPNYGYTF.

The rearrangement joins TRBV30 to TRBJ2-4; D is ambiguous. This CDR3 has 15 amino acids. Trimming pared 0 bases from V and 0 bases from J, leaving 9 bases between. CDR1 and CDR2 (germline): GTSNPN, SVGIG (reference sequence). The CDR3 loop reads CAWSVGQVAKNIQYF. The CDR3 DNA follows: TGTGCCTGGAGTGTAGGTCAGGTAGCCAAAAACATTCAGTACTTC.

The chain uses TRBV7-2 and TRBJ1-5, with 7 bases that match TRBD1. CDR3 length: 14 residues. Trimming cost V 5 bases and J 2 bases; bases outside gene matches: 3. The V gene's germline CDR1 is SGHTA and CDR2 FQGNSA. The CDR3 DNA reads TGTGCCAGCAGCCCCGGGACAGGCAATCAGCCCCAGCATTTT. Its translation: CASSPGTGNQPQHF. The full variable domain, with the rest looked up from reference TRBV7-2 and TRBJ1-5, is GAGVSQSPSNKVTEKGKDVELRCDPISGHTALYWYRQSLGQGLEFLIYFQGNSAPDKSGLPSDRFSAERTGGSVSTLTIQRTQQEDSAVYLCASSPGTGNQPQHFGDGTRLSIL.

The rearrangement joins TRBV7-3 to TRBJ2-7; no definite D call. CDR1 SGHTA and CDR2 FQGTGA come from the germline V gene. Trimming removed 5 bases at V and 4 bases at J, with 6 bases between. The CDR3 consists of 11 residues. CDR3 protein: CASSPTYEQYF. For the CDR3, the DNA is TGTGCCAGCAGCCCGACATACGAGCAGTACTTC.

The chain joins TRBV11-2 to TRBJ2-3; D is uncertain. This CDR3 region has 14 residues. The germline CDR1 and CDR2 sequences are SGHAT and FQNNGV. Trimming cost V 9 bases and J 0 bases, with 13 bases left between them. Here the CDR3 DNA reads TGTGCCAGTGGCCGCGGTTCTAGCACAGATACGCAGTATTTT. Protein product: CASGRGSSTDTQYF. Full variable domain (outside the CDR3, taken from reference TRBV11-2 and TRBJ2-3): EAGVAQSPRYKIIEKRQSVAFWCNPISGHATLYWYQQILGQGPKLLIQFQNNGVVDDSQLPKDRFSAERLKGVDSTLKIQPAKLEDSAVYLCASGRGSSTDTQYFGPGTRLTVL.